These 6 T cell receptor beta chains were all obtained from the same sample, sequenced in a study of blood T cell repertoires in COVID-19. TCRdb keeps only in-frame clones here, not all; method: immunoSEQ multiplex PCR. Here the sample spans over 150,000 clones, more than 80% being singletons. The sequenced sample was PBMCs or T cells enriched from blood (not recorded which). All receptors derive from a man in his forties or fifties who had recovered from COVID-19.

V and J are TRBV6-7 and TRBJ1-5; D is ambiguous. TRBV6-7 is an ORF, and what it does is uncertain. The CDR3 covers 18 residues. V gave up 2 bases and J gave up 4 bases, with 21 bases separating them. In DNA form, the CDR3 reads TGTGCCAGCAGTTACCGGTTGGCAGCCGGACTAAATAATCAGCCCCAGCATTTT. It codes for CASSYRLAAGLNNQPQHF.

The chain carries TRBV12-3 or TRBV12-4 and TRBJ2-2, with D unresolved. V was clipped by 3 bases and J by 10 bases, with 9 bases between them. The CDR3 covers 12 residues. CDR3 sequence (DNA): TGTGCCAGCAGTTTTGGCCCGTCGGAGCTGTTTTTT. This encodes CASSFGPSELFF.

The chain couples TRBV18 to TRBJ1-1, with a possible D match to TRBD1 (5 bases). The CDR3 covers 14 residues. Trimming removed 6 bases from V and 4 bases from J, with 15 bases in between. The germline V gene encodes CDR1 KGHSH and CDR2 LQKENI. The DNA of the CDR3 is TGTGCCAGCTCTACCGGGGCGGGGCGCACTGAAGCTTTCTTT. Translated: CASSTGAGRTEAFF.

The J gene is TRBJ1-1, the V gene TRBV5-6, with 8 bases fitting TRBD1. CDR1 and CDR2 (germline): SGHDT, YYEEEE. After removal of 3 bases from V and 4 bases from J, the junction contained 8 bases not matched to a gene. The CDR3 is 15 residues long. CDR3 residues: CASSSDRGTSTEAFF. DNA of the CDR3: TGTGCCAGCAGCTCCGACAGGGGTACTAGCACTGAAGCTTTCTTT.

The V call is TRBV7-6, the J call TRBJ2-2, with 7 positions matching TRBD2. The CDR3 contains 17 residues. V lost 5 bases and J lost 0; bases outside the gene matches: 9. The germline gives CDR1 SGHVS, CDR2 FNYEAQ. CDR3 protein: CASSISGPYSNTGELFF. In nucleotides, the CDR3 is TGTGCCAGCAGCATTAGCGGGCCGTATTCGAACACCGGGGAGCTGTTTTTT. The full variable domain, with the rest looked up from reference TRBV7-6 and TRBJ2-2, is GAGVSQSPRYKVTKRGQDVALRCDPISGHVSLYWYRQALGQGPEFLTYFNYEAQQDKSGLPNDRFSAERPEGSISTLTIQRTEQRDSAMYRCASSISGPYSNTGELFFGEGSRLTVL.

V gene TRBV3-1 (or the pseudogene TRBV3-2) combines with J gene TRBJ1-2; tentative D call: TRBD1 (6 bases). Trimming stripped 1 base from V and 6 bases from J, with 12 bases between. The germline V gene encodes CDR1 LGHDT and CDR2 YNNKEL (reference sequence). This CDR3 region has 14 residues. CDR3 bases: TGTGCCAGCAGCCAAGTCGCAGGGGTGGATGGCTACACCTTC. It encodes CASSQVAGVDGYTF.